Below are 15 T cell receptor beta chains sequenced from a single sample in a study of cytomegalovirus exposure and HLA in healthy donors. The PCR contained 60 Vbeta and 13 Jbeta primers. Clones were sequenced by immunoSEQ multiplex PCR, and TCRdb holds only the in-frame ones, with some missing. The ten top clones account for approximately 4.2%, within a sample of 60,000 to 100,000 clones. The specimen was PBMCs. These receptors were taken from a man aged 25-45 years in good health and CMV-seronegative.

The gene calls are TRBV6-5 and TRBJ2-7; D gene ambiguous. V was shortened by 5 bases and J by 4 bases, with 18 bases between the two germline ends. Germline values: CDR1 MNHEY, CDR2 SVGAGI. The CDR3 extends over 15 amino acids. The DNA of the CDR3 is TGTGCCAGCAGTGGCTTCCTAGGCGCCACGTACGAGCAGTACTTC. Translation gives CASSGFLGATYEQYF.

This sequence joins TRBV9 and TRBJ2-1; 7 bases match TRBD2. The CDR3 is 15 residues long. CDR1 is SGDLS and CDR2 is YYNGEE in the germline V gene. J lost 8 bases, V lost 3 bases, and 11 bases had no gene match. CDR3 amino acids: CASSASVREQHEQFF. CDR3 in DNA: TGTGCCAGCAGCGCCTCGGTGCGGGAGCAGCATGAGCAGTTCTTC.

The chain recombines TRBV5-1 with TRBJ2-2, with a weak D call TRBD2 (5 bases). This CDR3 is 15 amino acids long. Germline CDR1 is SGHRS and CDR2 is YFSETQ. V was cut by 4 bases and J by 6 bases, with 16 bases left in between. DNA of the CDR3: TGCGCCAGCAGCCCTGTTAGGCTCGGGGCCGGGGAGCTGTTTTTT. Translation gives CASSPVRLGAGELFF.

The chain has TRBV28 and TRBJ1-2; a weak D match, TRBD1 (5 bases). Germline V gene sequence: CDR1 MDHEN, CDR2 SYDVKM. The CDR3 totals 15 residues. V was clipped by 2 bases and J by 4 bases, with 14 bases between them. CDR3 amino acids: CASSLGGGRGYGYTF. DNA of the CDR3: TGTGCCAGCAGTTTAGGGGGGGGTCGGGGCTATGGCTACACCTTC.

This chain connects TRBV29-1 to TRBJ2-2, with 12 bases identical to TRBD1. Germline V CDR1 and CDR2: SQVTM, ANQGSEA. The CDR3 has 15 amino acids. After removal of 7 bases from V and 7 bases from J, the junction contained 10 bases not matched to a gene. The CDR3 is CSAEGDRGRGGELFF. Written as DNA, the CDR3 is TGCAGCGCCGAAGGGGACAGGGGGCGCGGCGGGGAGCTGTTTTTT.

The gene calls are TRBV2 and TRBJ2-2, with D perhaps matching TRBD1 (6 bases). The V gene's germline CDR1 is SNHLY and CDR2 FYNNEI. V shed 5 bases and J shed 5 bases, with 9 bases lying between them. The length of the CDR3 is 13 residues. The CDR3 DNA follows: TGTGCCAGCAGTCTAGACAGGACCGGGGAGCTGTTTTTT. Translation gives CASSLDRTGELFF. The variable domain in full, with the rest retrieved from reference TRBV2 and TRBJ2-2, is EPEVTQTPSHQVTQMGQEVILRCVPISNHLYFYWYRQILGQKVEFLVSFYNNEISEKSEIFDDQFSVERPDGSNFTLKIRSTKLEDSAMYFCASSLDRTGELFFGEGSRLTVL.

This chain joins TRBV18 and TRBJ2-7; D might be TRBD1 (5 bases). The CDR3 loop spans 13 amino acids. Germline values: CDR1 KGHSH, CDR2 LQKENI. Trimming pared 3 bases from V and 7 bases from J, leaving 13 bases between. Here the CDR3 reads CASSPAGPWEQYF. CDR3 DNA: TGTGCCAGCTCACCGGCAGGGCCTTGGGAGCAGTACTTC.

CDR3 nucleotide sequence: TGCGCCAGCAGCCTTGGTTACGCAGGGGGCCTCTATGGCTACACCTTC. Translating gives CASSLGYAGGLYGYTF. The chain carries TRBV5-1 and TRBJ1-2, with TRBD1 matching 8 bases. J was trimmed by 4 bases and V by 4 bases; bases with no gene match: 12. This CDR3 has 16 residues. CDR1 and CDR2 (germline): SGHRS, YFSETQ.

The CDR3 loop is CAWERGGSLETQYF. In DNA, the CDR3 is TGTGCCTGGGAGCGGGGGGGCTCGTTGGAGACCCAGTACTTC. The gene calls are TRBV30 and TRBJ2-5; 10 bases are a match to TRBD2. The CDR3 runs 14 residues. With 5 bases clipped from V and 5 bases from J, the junction kept 8 bases outside the gene matches. Germline V gene data show CDR1 as GTSNPN and CDR2 as SVGIG (reference sequence). The full variable domain, completed using reference TRBV30 and TRBJ2-5, is SQTIHQWPATLVQPVGSPLSLECTVEGTSNPNLYWYRQAAGRGLQLLFYSVGIGQISSEVPQNLSASRPQDRQFILSSKKLLLSDSGFYLCAWERGGSLETQYFGPGTRLLVL.

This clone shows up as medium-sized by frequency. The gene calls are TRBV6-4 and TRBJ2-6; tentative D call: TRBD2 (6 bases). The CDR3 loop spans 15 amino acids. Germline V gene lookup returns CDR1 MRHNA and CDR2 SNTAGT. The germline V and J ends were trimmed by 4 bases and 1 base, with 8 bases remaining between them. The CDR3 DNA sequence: TGTGCCAGCAGTGTCGGGGGATCTGGGGCCAACGTCCTGACTTTC. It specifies CASSVGGSGANVLTF.

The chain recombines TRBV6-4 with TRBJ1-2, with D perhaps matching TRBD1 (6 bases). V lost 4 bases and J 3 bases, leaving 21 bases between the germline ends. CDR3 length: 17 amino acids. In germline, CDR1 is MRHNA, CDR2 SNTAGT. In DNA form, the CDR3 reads TGTGCCAGCAGTGCCCACGTCGGGACAAAATATGACTATGGCTACACCTTC. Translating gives CASSAHVGTKYDYGYTF.

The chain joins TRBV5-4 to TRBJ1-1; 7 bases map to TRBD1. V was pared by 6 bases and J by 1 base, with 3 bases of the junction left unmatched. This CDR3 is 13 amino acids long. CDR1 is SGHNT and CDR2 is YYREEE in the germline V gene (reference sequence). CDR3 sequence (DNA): TGTGCCAGCACGGACAGGCCGAACACTGAAGCTTTCTTT. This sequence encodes CASTDRPNTEAFF.

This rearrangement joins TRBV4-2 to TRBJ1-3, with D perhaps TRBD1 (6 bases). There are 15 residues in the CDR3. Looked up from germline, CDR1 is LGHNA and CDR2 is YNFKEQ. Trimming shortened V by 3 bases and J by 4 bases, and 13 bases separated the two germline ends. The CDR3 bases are TGTGCCAGCAGCCATGAGGCAGGGGAAGGAAACACCATATATTTT. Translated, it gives CASSHEAGEGNTIYF.

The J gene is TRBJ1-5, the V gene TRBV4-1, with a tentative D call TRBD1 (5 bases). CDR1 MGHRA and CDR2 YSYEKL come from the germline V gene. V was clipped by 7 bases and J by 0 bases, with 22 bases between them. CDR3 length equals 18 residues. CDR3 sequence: CASTNNRGGAYSNQPQHF. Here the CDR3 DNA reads TGCGCCAGCACCAATAACCGGGGAGGGGCCTATAGCAATCAGCCCCAGCATTTT.

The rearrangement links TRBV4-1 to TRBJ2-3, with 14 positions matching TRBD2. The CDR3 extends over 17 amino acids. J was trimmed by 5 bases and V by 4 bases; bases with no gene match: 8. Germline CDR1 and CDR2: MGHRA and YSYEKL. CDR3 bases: TGCGCCAGCAGCCGACTGGGACTAGCGGGAGATGGAGATACGCAGTATTTT. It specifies CASSRLGLAGDGDTQYF.